Many counts were recorded for the clone carrying this TCR beta chain. This sample was taken from a study of neurological immune-mediated disorders. The CDR3 extends over 17 amino acids. Each CDR3 protein is one row after TCRdb ran MiXCR on the 5' RACE reads. The sample carries about 54,000 distinct CDR3 sequences, over 3.5% recorded once. The sample comprised CD4+ T cells from blood. This receptor was obtained from a woman aged 40 to 49 with multiple sclerosis. V usage is TRBV21-1 and J usage is TRBJ1-5. TRBV21-1 is marked as a pseudogene. The chain's CDR3 is CASSPTQILYSNQPQHF. CDR3 sequence (DNA): TGTGCCAGCAGCCCGACTCAGATCTTATATAGCAATCAGCCCCAGCATTTT.